Sequencing of this T cell receptor (beta chain) was carried out in a study of regulatory T cells (dated by TCRdb to 2017 to 2018). With respect to the entire study: The study compared T-cell receptor beta repertoires of sorted regulatory, conventional CD4+ and CD8+ T cells in CD3G-deficient patients with those in healthy controls.

Evidence of autoimmunity was present in all CD3G-deficient patients, and the autoimmunity was more severe in two of the patients. At the time of testing, the patients were between 2 and 39 years old, and their CD4+ and CD8+ T cells had reduced naive proportions and increased memory proportions. Roughly 6 individuals with CD3G deficiency were included in the patient group. Patient samples and clinical data came from an international physician network spanning the United States, Europe and Asia. Ficoll density separation was used to isolate peripheral blood mononuclear cells. CD3+ CD8+ CD4- T cells were isolated on a FACSAria cell sorter. The multiplex PCR used 52 forward TRBV primers and 13 reverse TRBJ primers, with assay-based and computational corrections for amplification bias. Within the immunoSEQ assay, multiplex PCR amplified rearranged TRB loci from genomic DNA. TRB amplicons were sequenced on an Illumina HiSeq platform. On the authors' methods: Custom algorithms error-filtered the raw sequences and aligned the raw sequences to reference gene sequences, after which the immunoSEQ online tools were used for analysis. The frequencies of productive and nonproductive TRB rearrangements were evaluated among unique sequences as well as among total sequences. Hydrophobicity and amino acid composition of residues 6 and 7 within the TRB CDR3 were used to estimate the potential for self-reactivity. For group comparisons, t tests, Mann-Whitney tests or two-way ANOVA were performed in Prism software. TCRdb stores this immuneACCESS table with in-frame sequences only. Part of the clones is absent; in the studies checked, under half of the shortfall reflects unresolved V genes, and no reason is known for the rest. The D gene and trimming were derived from the DNA, and the V and J assignments and clone size from that table. The sample table contains tens of thousands of clones; only one count was recorded for roughly 93% of them. Approximately 3.3% of the sample belongs to the ten largest clones.

The CDR3 measures 13 amino acids from cysteine to phenylalanine. This entry keeps only the CDR3 DNA: 39 bases, framed from base 1. V is cut by 0 bases and J by 6 bases, and the space between the germline ends is 9 bases. CDR1 and CDR2, per the germline V gene (reference sequence), are MNHNY and SVGAGI. With regard to this clone: The clone's antigen remains unknown. Base qualities are not recorded, but no much larger clone differs from it by a single base.

The paper's findings and limits, for the study overall: Patient repertoires showed restricted unique TRB V-J pairs and skewed V and J gene usage, most marked in regulatory T cells. Patient-derived CD8+ T cells showed a nonsignificant trend toward reduced Shannon entropy compared with control CD8+ cells.

Input material: CD8+ T cells sorted from blood. Recombination linked TRBV6-6 to TRBJ2-7, with the D gene uncertain. The sequence was collected from a child aged 2-15 years with CD3G deficiency. The bases are TGTGCCAGCAGTTACTCGATCGGTGGCGAGCAGTACTTC. It codes for CASSYSIGGEQYF.